The T cell receptor (beta chain) under discussion was sequenced for a study of spatial heterogeneity in lung cancer. Study background: Sequencing of follow-up PBMC samples took place when they were available, at a median of approximately 25 months after resection. There were, on average, more than 8.5 raw-read appearances for each unique TCR and UMI combination.

The presence of a unique molecular identifier marked each TCR cDNA molecule. MiXCR, applied by TCRdb to the 5' RACE reads, yields one record per CDR3 protein. The sample lists about 30,000 distinct CDR3 sequences; about 5.6% were seen once. This clonotype was recorded at least ten times. Time point of the sample: blood at routine non-recurrence follow-up after resection. The sequenced material consisted of unsorted whole RNA from tumor, nontumor lung or frozen PBMC. Per the germline V gene, CDR1 is LNHNV and CDR2 is YYDKDF (reference sequence). This CDR3 is built from 14 residues. Trimming cost V 5 bases and J 1 base; bases outside gene matches: 1.

The chain carries TRBV15 and TRBJ2-3, with TRBD2 identical over 9 bases. This TCR came from a male donor with early-stage non-small cell lung cancer. Source: PBMCs, taken at follow-up. CDR3: CATSSSGGTDTQYF. The CDR3 DNA reads TGTGCCACCAGCTCTAGCGGGGGCACAGATACGCAGTATTTT.